The clone carrying this T cell receptor (beta chain) turned up a few times. Its antigen is unknown. The record originates from a study of OX40 agonist ivuxolimab in advanced cancers. Regarding the study as a whole: Partial responders dosed at 0.1-3.0 mg/kg displayed clonal expansion ranking among the lowest.

The assay was immunoSEQ multiplex PCR, and TCRdb's table has in-frame clones only and misses some. The table lists over 25,000 clones, about four fifths of them singletons. The germline gives CDR1 SGHKS, CDR2 YYEKEE (reference sequence). After removal of 1 base from V and 2 bases from J, the junction contained 6 bases not matched to a gene. The length of the CDR3 is 18 residues. This TCR came from an adult with an advanced solid tumor such as melanoma, head and neck, liver or kidney cancer. V is TRBV5-5 and J is TRBJ2-2; 12 bases line up with TRBD2. Sequencing used CD4+ or CD8+ T cells sorted from blood, obtained in a trial of the OX40 agonist ivuxolimab. In DNA form, the CDR3 reads TGTGCCAGCAGCTTGTATTGGACTAGCGGGGACAACACCGGGGAGCTGTTTTTT. Translated, it gives CASSLYWTSGDNTGELFF. The full variable domain, rest sourced from reference TRBV5-5 and TRBJ2-2, is DAGVTQSPTHLIKTRGQQVTLRCSPISGHKSVSWYQQVLGQGPQFIFQYYEKEERGRGNFPDRFSARQFPNYSSELNVNALLLGDSALYLCASSLYWTSGDNTGELFFGEGSRLTVL.